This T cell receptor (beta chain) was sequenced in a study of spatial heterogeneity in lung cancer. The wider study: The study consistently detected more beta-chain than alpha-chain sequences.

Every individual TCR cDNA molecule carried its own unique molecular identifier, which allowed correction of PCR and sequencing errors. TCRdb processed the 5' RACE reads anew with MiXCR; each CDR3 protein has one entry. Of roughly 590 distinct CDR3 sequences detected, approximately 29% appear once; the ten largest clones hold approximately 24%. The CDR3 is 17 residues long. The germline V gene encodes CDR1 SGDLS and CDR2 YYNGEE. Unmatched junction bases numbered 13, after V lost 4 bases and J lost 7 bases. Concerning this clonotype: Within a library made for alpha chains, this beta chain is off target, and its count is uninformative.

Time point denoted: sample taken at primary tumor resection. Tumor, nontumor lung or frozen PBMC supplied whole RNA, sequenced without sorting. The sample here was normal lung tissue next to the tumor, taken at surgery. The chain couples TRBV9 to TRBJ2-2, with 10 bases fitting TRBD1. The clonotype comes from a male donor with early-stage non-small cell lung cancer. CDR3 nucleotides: TGTGCCAGCAGCCCTCCCCGACAGGGGGCGAGGAACGGGGAGCTGTTTTTT. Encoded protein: CASSPPRQGARNGELFF.